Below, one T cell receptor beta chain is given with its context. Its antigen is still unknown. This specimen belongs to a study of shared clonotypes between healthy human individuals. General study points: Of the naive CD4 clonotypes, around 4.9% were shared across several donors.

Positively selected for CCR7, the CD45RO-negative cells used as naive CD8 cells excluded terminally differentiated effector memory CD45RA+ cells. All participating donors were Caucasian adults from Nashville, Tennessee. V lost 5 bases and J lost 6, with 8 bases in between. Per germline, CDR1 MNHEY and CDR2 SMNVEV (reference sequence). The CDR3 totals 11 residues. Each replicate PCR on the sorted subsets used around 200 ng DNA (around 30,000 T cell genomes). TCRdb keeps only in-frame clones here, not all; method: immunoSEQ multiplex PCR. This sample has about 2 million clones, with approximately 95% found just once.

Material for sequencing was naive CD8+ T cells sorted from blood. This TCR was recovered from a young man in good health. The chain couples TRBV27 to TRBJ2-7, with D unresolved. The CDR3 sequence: CASSTLGEQYF. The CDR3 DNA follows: TGTGCCAGCAGTACCCTCGGCGAGCAGTACTTC.